The 21 T cell receptor beta chains in this list originate from one sample, sequenced in a study of regulatory T cells in long-lasting Graves disease. Relying on iRepertoire HTBI primers and Arm-PCR of CDR3 regions, the team built TCR beta libraries. TCRdb itself ran the multiplex PCR reads through MiXCR, one entry per CDR3 protein. Among about 450,000 distinct CDR3 sequences listed, roughly 15% were seen once. Time point noted: newly diagnosed GD, antithyroid drugs for less than 3 months. Preparation of the TCR library used RNA extracted from PBMCs. These records were also assigned to another study, of T cells in Graves' hyperthyroidism and ophthalmopathy.

The sequences come from peripheral blood mononuclear cells (PBMCs), collected at new diagnosis, from a patient treated with antithyroid drugs. These receptors were taken from a woman aged 30 to 39 with Graves disease.

The V and J genes are TRBV4-1 and TRBJ2-1; 8 nucleotides align to TRBD2. CDR1 is MGHRA and CDR2 is YSYEKL in the germline V gene. The CDR3 length is 17 residues. V shed 4 bases and J 5 bases; nucleotides not matched to a gene: 13. The CDR3 nucleotides read TGCGCCAGCAGCCCTAATCCCGGGCGGGAGGTCCACAATGAGCAGTTCTTC. This sequence encodes CASSPNPGREVHNEQFF.

This clonotype was recorded many times. The J gene is TRBJ2-7, the V gene TRBV6-2 or TRBV6-3; perhaps TRBD2 as D (5 bases). This CDR3 spans 14 amino acids. V lost 2 bases and J lost 7, with 15 bases in between. Germline V CDR1 and CDR2: MNHEY, SVGEGT. The CDR3 protein is CASSYKGLRREQYF. CDR3 in DNA: TGTGCCAGCAGTTACAAGGGCCTGAGGAGGGAGCAGTACTTC.

Regarding this clonotype: This sequence is one base from a far larger clone and is likely a read error. V is TRBV11-2 and J is TRBJ2-1; 7 bases match TRBD2. The germline V gene encodes CDR1 SGHAT and CDR2 FQNNGV. Trimming removed 3 bases from V and 10 bases from J; junction bases left unmatched: 3. The CDR3 sequence is 12 residues long. This chain's CDR3 is CASSFGRLEQFF. Written as DNA, the CDR3 is TGTGCCAGCAGCTTCGGGAGGCTCGAGCAGTTCTTC.

This clonotype was observed a few times. The CDR3 DNA is TGTGCCACCAGCAGAGATGGGGCAGGGGGTTCCGGAAACACCATATATTTT. Its translation is CATSRDGAGGSGNTIYF. The rearrangement links TRBV15 to TRBJ1-3; 7 bases are a match to TRBD1. CDR3 length equals 17 residues. J gave up 4 bases and V 0 bases, and 9 bases lay outside the gene matches. The germline gives CDR1 LNHNV, CDR2 YYDKDF (reference sequence). Filled out from reference TRBV15 and TRBJ1-3, the complete variable domain reads DAMVIQNPRYQVTQFGKPVTLSCSQTLNHNVMYWYQQKSSQAPKLLFHYYDKDFNNEADTPDNFQSRRPNTSFCFLDIRSPGLGDTAMYLCATSRDGAGGSGNTIYFGEGSWLTVV.

This clonotype has a count of ten or more. This rearrangement joins TRBV7-2 to TRBJ1-5; D call uncertain. Germline CDR1 SGHTA, CDR2 FQGNSA. This CDR3 has 13 residues. V shed 4 bases and J shed 3 bases, with 7 bases lying between them. CDR3 in DNA: TGTGCCAGCAGCTCAATAGTCAATCAGCCCCAGCATTTT. Its protein is CASSSIVNQPQHF.

At least ten counts were recorded for this clonotype. The chain joins TRBV5-1 to TRBJ2-2; 8 bases fit TRBD2. This CDR3 region has 16 residues. Germline V CDR1 and CDR2: SGHRS, YFSETQ. J lost 4 bases, V lost 4 bases, and 9 bases had no gene match. The DNA for the CDR3 is TGCGCCAGCAGCGGTCGGAGCGGGAGTGGCACCGGGGAGCTGTTTTTT. It codes for CASSGRSGSGTGELFF.

This clonotype was seen repeatedly, ten times or more. The chain links TRBV6-1 to TRBJ2-7; no firm D call. Germline assignment: CDR1 MNHNS and CDR2 SASEGT. The germline V and J ends were trimmed by 6 bases and 6 bases, with 12 bases remaining between them. This CDR3 spans 12 amino acids. The DNA for the CDR3 is TGTGCCAGCAGCAATGACCCGGGCGAGCAGTACTTC. This translates into CASSNDPGEQYF.

This clonotype was picked up a small number of times. Lacking the conserved final phenylalanine or tryptophan, this CDR3 likely reflects a read error. The chain couples TRBV12-3 or TRBV12-4 to TRBJ2-5; 14 bases match TRBD2. CDR3 length: 15 residues. With V trimmed by 7 bases and J by 4 bases, 5 bases remained unmatched. CDR3 protein: CASTGTSGRGETQYL. DNA of the CDR3: TGTGCCAGCACAGGGACTAGCGGGAGAGGAGAGACCCAGTACCTC.

This clonotype was observed many times. The chain uses TRBV28 and TRBJ2-2, with D tentatively TRBD2 (7 bases). CDR1 and CDR2 (germline): MDHEN, SYDVKM. This CDR3 region has 14 residues. Trimming left V 10 bases short and J 0 bases short, with 12 bases between. The CDR3: CATGGPTNTGELFF. As DNA, the CDR3 is TGTGCCACCGGGGGGCCGACGAACACCGGGGAGCTGTTTTTT.

This clonotype was observed at least ten times. This chain joins TRBV28 and TRBJ2-4, with D hard to call. Per germline, CDR1 MDHEN and CDR2 SYDVKM. Deletions cut 6 bases from V and 6 bases from J, with 15 bases between. This CDR3 region has 14 residues. CDR3 region: CASSPESDLNIQYF. The DNA of the CDR3 is TGTGCCAGCAGCCCCGAGAGCGACTTAAACATTCAGTACTTC.

The chain is built from TRBV28 and TRBJ1-2; TRBD1 matches 10 bases. V trimming: 5 bases; J trimming: 2 bases; junction bases outside the gene matches: 8. The CDR3 loop spans 16 amino acids. Germline CDR1 and CDR2: MDHEN and SYDVKM. In DNA form, the CDR3 reads TGTGCCAGCAGTATTACCGGGACAGGGGAGAACTATGGCTACACCTTC. Its translation is CASSITGTGENYGYTF.

The sample holds many counts of this clonotype. The chain employs TRBV20-1 and TRBJ2-3, with 10 bases fitting TRBD2. The CDR3 has 16 amino acids. The J segment lost 1 base and the V segment lost 6 bases, leaving 10 bases of the junction unmatched. Germline V gene lookup returns CDR1 DFQATT and CDR2 SNEGSKA (reference sequence). The CDR3 DNA is TGCAGTGCCGAGGAGCGGAGCGGGAGGGGCACAGATACGCAGTATTTT. Translation gives CSAEERSGRGTDTQYF.

This clonotype was counted many times. The V call is TRBV20-1, the J call TRBJ2-7, with a possible D match to TRBD2 (6 bases). CDR3 length: 15 amino acids. V lost 2 bases, J lost 3 bases, and 17 bases lay in between. Germline values: CDR1 DFQATT, CDR2 SNEGSKA (reference sequence). The CDR3 region is CSARLGRGTIYEQYF. The CDR3 DNA is TGCAGTGCTAGATTGGGGCGCGGGACGATCTACGAGCAGTACTTC.

This clonotype came up many times. This chain links TRBV6-1 with TRBJ2-5; D is possibly TRBD1 (6 bases). The V end lost 5 bases, the J end lost 4 bases, and 8 bases lay between the germline ends. This CDR3 comprises 12 residues. Germline V gene lookup returns CDR1 MNHNS and CDR2 SASEGT. The CDR3 region is CASSTGLETQYF. As DNA, the CDR3 is TGTGCCAGCAGTACAGGGCTAGAGACCCAGTACTTC.

This clonotype appeared a few times. The chain is built from TRBV30 and TRBJ2-7; possible D gene TRBD1, 5 bases. Germline CDR1 and CDR2: GTSNPN and SVGIG (reference sequence). Trimming cost V 4 bases and J 6 bases, with 22 bases left between them. The CDR3 has 15 residues. The DNA of the CDR3 is TGTGCCTGGACCCCAAGCTGGGGCTATTCTCGCGAGCAGTACTTC. Its protein is CAWTPSWGYSREQYF.

This clonotype was picked up many times. The chain has TRBV5-1 and TRBJ1-2; the match to TRBD1 covers 7 bases. Germline V gene lookup returns CDR1 SGHRS and CDR2 YFSETQ. V was clipped by 5 bases and J by 8 bases; unmatched bases: 9. This CDR3 is 13 amino acids long. CDR3 amino acids: CASSPQGVGGYTF. In DNA form, the CDR3 reads TGCGCCAGCAGTCCCCAGGGGGTTGGAGGCTACACCTTC.

This clonotype was seen repeatedly, ten times or more. The chain recombines TRBV7-6 with TRBJ2-2; TRBD2 matches at 10 bases. Trimming took 4 bases from V and 5 from J; bases not matched to a gene: 7. Germline V gene data show CDR1 as SGHVS and CDR2 as FNYEAQ. This CDR3 contains 16 residues. CDR3 loop: CASSSRTSGSTGELFF. The CDR3 DNA follows: TGTGCCAGCAGCTCGCGGACTAGCGGTTCGACCGGGGAGCTGTTTTTT.

With regard to this clonotype: A far larger clone is off by one base, so a read error is likely. The rearrangement uses TRBV7-2 and TRBJ2-1; TRBD1 aligns across 7 bases. CDR1 SGHTA and CDR2 FQGNSA come from the germline V gene. The V and J ends lost 4 bases and 10 bases, in that order; junction bases with no gene match: 10. The CDR3 spans 14 residues. The CDR3, as DNA: TGTGCCAGCAGCTCTGACAGGGTTTCCCTAGAGCAGTTCTTC. It is translated as CASSSDRVSLEQFF.

The chain uses TRBV28 and TRBJ2-7; 10 positions agree with TRBD2. Germline V gene sequence: CDR1 MDHEN, CDR2 SYDVKM. The CDR3 is 17 amino acids. V was pared by 1 base and J by 5 bases, with 11 bases of the junction left unmatched. For the CDR3, the DNA is TGTGCCAGCAGTTTATTAGTACCCAGCGGGAGGGCCCACGAGCAGTACTTC. It codes for CASSLLVPSGRAHEQYF.

This clonotype was seen at least ten times. This sequence joins TRBV6-9 and TRBJ2-7; 14 positions match TRBD2. V shed 3 bases and J 6 bases; nucleotides not matched to a gene: 10. The V gene's germline CDR1 is MNHGY and CDR2 SVAAGI. The CDR3 covers 17 residues. CDR3 region: CASSYPGLAGVPLEQYF. CDR3 nucleotide sequence: TGTGCCAGCAGTTACCCGGGACTAGCGGGAGTACCGCTCGAGCAGTACTTC.

The table lists this clonotype with a few counts. The chain is built from TRBV6-1 and TRBJ1-6; 9 nucleotides match TRBD1. From germline, CDR1 is MNHNS and CDR2 SASEGT. There are 17 residues in the CDR3. V lost 5 bases and J lost 0; bases outside the gene matches: 5. CDR3 in amino acids: CASSSGTGSSYNSPLHF. The CDR3 DNA reads as TGTGCCAGCAGTTCCGGGACAGGGAGCTCCTATAATTCACCCCTCCACTTT.